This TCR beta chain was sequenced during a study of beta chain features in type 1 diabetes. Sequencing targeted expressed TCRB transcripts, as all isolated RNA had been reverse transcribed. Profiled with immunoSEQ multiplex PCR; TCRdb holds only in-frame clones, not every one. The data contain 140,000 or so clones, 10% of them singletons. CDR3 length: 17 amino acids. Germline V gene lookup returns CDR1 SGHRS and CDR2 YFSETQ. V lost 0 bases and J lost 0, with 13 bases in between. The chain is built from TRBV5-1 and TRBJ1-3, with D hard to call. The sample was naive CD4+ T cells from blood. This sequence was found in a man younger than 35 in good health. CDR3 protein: CASSLVTAQISGNTIYF. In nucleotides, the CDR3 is TGCGCCAGCAGCTTGGTTACAGCTCAGATCTCTGGAAACACCATATATTTT. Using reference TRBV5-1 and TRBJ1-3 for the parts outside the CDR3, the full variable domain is KAGVTQTPRYLIKTRGQQVTLSCSPISGHRSVSWYQQTPGQGLQFLFEYFSETQRNKGNFPGRFSGRQFSNSRSEMNVSTLELGDSALYLCASSLVTAQISGNTIYFGEGSWLTVV.